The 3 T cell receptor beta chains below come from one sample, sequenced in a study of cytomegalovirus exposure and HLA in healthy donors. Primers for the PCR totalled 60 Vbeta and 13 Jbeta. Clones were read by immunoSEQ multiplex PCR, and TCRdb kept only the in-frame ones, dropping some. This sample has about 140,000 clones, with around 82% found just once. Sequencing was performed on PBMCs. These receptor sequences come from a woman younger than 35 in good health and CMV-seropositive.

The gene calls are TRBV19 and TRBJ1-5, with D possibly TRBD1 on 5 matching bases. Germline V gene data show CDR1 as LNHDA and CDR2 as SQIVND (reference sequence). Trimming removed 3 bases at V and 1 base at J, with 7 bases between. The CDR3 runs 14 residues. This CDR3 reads CASSIAGSNQPQHF. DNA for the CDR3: TGTGCCAGTAGTATTGCAGGGAGCAATCAGCCCCAGCATTTT.

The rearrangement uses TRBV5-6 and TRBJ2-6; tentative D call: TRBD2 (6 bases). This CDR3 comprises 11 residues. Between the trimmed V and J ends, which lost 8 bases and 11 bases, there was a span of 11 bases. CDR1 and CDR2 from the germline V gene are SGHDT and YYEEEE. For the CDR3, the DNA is TGTGCCAGACGGGAGTCTGACGTCCTGACTTTC. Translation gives CARRESDVLTF.

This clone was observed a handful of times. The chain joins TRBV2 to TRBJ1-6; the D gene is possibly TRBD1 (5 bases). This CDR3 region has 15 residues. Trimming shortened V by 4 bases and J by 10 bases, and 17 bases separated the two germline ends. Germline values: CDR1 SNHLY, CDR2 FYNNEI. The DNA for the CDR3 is TGTGCCAGCAGTGTATCCGGGGGAGAGGGGTCACCCCTCCACTTT. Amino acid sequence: CASSVSGGEGSPLHF.